The T cell receptor beta chain described here comes from a study of spatial heterogeneity in lung cancer. Study-level information: Sequencing consistently turned up more beta-chain sequences than alpha-chain sequences.

A note on this clonotype: Just one base apart from a much larger clone, this may be a read error.

The CDR3 loop spans 15 amino acids. Germline values: CDR1 LNHNV, CDR2 YYDKDF (reference sequence). The time point is: sample taken at primary tumor resection. Sequencing was performed on whole RNA extracted from tumor and nontumor lung tissue, or from frozen PBMC, and the material was left unsorted. Every molecule of TCR cDNA had its own unique molecular identifier. Using its own MiXCR run on the 5' RACE reads, TCRdb lists one record per CDR3 protein. The sample includes just under 40,000 distinct CDR3 sequences, less than 6% of them seen just once. The rearrangement joins TRBV15 to TRBJ1-4; 10 bases match TRBD1. Sample: PBMCs, taken at surgery. The receptor was isolated from a male donor with early-stage non-small cell lung cancer. CDR3 sequence: CVTSPRTGGNEKLFF. The CDR3 DNA reads TGTGTCACCAGCCCTCGGACAGGGGGTAATGAAAAACTGTTTTTT.